This T cell receptor beta chain is drawn from a study of Ad26.COV2.S vaccination and SARS-CoV-2 variants. The V and J ends lost 4 bases and 4 bases respectively, with 14 bases between them. The germline V gene has CDR1 WNHNN and CDR2 SYGVQD (reference sequence). CDR3 length equals 15 residues. Whole-study results and caveats: An underestimation of total T cell responses may have resulted from the TCR breadth and depth analyses. Substantial breadth was reported for post-vaccination spike-specific CD8+ and CD4+ T cells. Similar non-spike TCR breadth was observed in recipients of vaccine and of placebo.

Of note for this clone: The antigen remains undetermined.

The treatment is: 15 to 20 received Ad26.COV2.S at low or high dose, single or two shots; five or six received placebo; per-sample allocation not given. The investigators took samples on day 63 after the first vaccine or placebo injection. Here immunoSEQ multiplex PCR was the method, and the copy in TCRdb shows in-frame clones only, minus some. In the table there are more than 300,000 clones, approximately 90% of which are singletons. The receptor was isolated from a person between 18 and 65 years old who received the Ad26.COV2.S COVID-19 vaccine or a placebo. The source was peripheral blood, collected in a trial of Ad26.COV2.S vaccine versus placebo. The gene calls are TRBV10-1 and TRBJ2-1; no clear D gene. DNA of the CDR3: TGCGCCAGCAGTGGGGGAAAGCGCCAATACAATGAGCAGTTCTTC. Protein sequence: CASSGGKRQYNEQFF.